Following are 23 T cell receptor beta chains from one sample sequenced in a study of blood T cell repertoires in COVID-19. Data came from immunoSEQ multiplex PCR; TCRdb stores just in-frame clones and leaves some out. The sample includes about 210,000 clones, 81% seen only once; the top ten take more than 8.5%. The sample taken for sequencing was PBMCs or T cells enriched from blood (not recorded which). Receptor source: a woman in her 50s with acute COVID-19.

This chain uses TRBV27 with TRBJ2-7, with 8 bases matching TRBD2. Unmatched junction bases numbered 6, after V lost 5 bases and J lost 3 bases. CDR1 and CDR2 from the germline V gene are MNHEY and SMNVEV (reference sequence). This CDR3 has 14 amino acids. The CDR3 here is CASSPRLASYEQYF. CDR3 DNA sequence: TGTGCCAGCAGTCCTCGACTAGCGAGCTACGAGCAGTACTTC.

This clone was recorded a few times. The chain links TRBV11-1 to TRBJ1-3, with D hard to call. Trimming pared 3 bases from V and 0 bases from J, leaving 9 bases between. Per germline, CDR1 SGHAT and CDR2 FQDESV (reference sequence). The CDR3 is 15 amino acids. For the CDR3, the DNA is TGTGCCAGCAGCTTCTCTTCTGTCTCTGGAAACACCATATATTTT. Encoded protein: CASSFSSVSGNTIYF.

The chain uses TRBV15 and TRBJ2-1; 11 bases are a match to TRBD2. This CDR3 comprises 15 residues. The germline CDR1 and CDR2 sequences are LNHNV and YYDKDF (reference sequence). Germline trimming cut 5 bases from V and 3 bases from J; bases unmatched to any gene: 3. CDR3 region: CATSGGTSGYNEQFF. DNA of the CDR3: TGTGCCACCAGCGGAGGGACTAGCGGCTACAATGAGCAGTTCTTC.

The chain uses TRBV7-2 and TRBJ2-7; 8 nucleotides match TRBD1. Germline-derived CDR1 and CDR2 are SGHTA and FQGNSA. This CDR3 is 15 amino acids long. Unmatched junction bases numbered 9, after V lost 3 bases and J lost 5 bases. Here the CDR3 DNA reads TGTGCCAGCAGCTTTCTCAGGGGGCGCGATAACGAGCAGTACTTC. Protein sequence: CASSFLRGRDNEQYF. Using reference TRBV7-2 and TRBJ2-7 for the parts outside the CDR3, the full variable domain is GAGVSQSPSNKVTEKGKDVELRCDPISGHTALYWYRQSLGQGLEFLIYFQGNSAPDKSGLPSDRFSAERTGGSVSTLTIQRTQQEDSAVYLCASSFLRGRDNEQYFGPGTRLTVT.

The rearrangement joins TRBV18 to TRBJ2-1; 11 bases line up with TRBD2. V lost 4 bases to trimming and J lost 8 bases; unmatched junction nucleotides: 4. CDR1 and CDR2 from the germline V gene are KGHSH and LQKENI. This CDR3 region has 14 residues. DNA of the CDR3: TGTGCCAGCTCACTTAGCGGGGGGGCCTATGAGCAGTTCTTC. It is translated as CASSLSGGAYEQFF.

The CDR3 DNA sequence: TGCAGTGCTAGTACTAGCGGGGGGGCGAATGAGCAGTTCTTC. Translated, it gives CSASTSGGANEQFF. The J gene is TRBJ2-1, the V gene TRBV20-1, with TRBD2 matching 13 bases. CDR1 and CDR2 from the germline V gene are DFQATT and SNEGSKA (reference sequence). The CDR3 covers 14 residues. The V gene end was trimmed by 3 bases and the J gene end by 7 bases; junction bases not matched to a gene: 3.

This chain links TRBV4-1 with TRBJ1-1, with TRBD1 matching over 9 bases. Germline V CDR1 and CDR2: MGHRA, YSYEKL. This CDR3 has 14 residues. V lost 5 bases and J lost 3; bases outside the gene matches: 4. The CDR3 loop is CASSGTGSHTEAFF. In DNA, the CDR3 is TGCGCCAGCAGCGGGACAGGGAGCCACACTGAAGCTTTCTTT.

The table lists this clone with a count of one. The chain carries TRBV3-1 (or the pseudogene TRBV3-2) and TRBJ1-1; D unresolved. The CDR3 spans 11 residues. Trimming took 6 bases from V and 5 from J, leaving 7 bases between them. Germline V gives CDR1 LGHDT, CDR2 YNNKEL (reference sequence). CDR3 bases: TGTGCCAGCAGTGCGAAGACTGAAGCTTTCTTT. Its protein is CASSAKTEAFF.

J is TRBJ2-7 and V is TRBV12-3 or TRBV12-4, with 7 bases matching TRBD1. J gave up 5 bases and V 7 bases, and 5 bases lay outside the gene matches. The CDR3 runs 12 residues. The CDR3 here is CASMQGVDEQYF. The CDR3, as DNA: TGTGCCAGCATGCAGGGGGTCGACGAGCAGTACTTC.

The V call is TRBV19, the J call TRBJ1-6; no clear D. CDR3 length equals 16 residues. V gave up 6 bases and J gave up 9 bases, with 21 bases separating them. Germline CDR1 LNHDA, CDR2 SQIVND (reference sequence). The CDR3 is CASSRGVWETGSPLHF. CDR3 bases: TGTGCCAGTAGCCGAGGCGTCTGGGAGACGGGTTCACCCCTCCACTTT.

DNA of the CDR3: TGTGCCTTGGACAAGGAGGGGTTTCGGGAAAAACTGTTTTTT. It encodes CALDKEGFREKLFF. The chain uses TRBV21-1 and TRBJ1-4. TRBV21-1 corresponds to a pseudogene. CDR3 length: 14 residues.

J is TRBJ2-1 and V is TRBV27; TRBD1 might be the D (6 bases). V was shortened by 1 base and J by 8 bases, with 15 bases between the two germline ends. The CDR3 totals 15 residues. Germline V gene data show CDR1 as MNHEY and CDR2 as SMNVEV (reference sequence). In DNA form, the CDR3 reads TGTGCCAGCAGTTTATTGCAGGGGAATGGGGATGAGCAGTTCTTC. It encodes CASSLLQGNGDEQFF.

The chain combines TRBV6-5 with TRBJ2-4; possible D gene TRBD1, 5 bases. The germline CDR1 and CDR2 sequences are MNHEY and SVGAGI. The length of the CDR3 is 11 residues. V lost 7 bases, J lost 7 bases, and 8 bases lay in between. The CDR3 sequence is CASKGNNIQYF. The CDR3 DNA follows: TGTGCCAGCAAGGGGAATAACATTCAGTACTTC.

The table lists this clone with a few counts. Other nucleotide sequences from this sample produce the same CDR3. Written as DNA, the CDR3 is TGTGCCAGCAGCCCAACAGGGAACTCTGGAAACACCATATATTTT. The encoded protein is CASSPTGNSGNTIYF. This chain joins TRBV7-3 and TRBJ1-3; D possibly corresponds to TRBD1 (6 bases). The CDR3 is 15 amino acids. Per germline, CDR1 SGHTA and CDR2 FQGTGA. Trimming left V 5 bases short and J 0 bases short, with 11 bases between.

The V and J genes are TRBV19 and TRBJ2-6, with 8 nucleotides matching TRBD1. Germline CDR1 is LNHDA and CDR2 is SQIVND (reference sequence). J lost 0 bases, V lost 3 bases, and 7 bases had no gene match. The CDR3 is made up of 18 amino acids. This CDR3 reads CASSIPGGYSSGANVLTF. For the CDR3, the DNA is TGTGCCAGTAGTATCCCAGGGGGCTACAGCTCTGGGGCCAACGTCCTGACTTTC.

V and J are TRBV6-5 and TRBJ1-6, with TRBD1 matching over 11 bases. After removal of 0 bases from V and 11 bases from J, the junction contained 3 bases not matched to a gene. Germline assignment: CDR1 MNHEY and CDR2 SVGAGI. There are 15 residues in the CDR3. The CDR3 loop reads CASSYSGQGGTPLHF. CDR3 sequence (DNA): TGTGCCAGCAGTTACTCGGGACAGGGGGGGACACCCCTCCACTTT.

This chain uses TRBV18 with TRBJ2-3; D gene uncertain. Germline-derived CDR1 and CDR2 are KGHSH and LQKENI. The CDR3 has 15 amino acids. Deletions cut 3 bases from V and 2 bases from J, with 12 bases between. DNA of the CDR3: TGTGCCAGCTCACCTGAACGGGTTACCACAGATACGCAGTATTTT. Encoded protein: CASSPERVTTDTQYF.

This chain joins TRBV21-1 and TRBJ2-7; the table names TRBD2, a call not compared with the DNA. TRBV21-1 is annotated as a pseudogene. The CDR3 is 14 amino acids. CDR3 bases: TGTGCCAGCAGCAAAGCACGGGGCTCCTACGAGCAGTACTTC. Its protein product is CASSKARGSYEQYF.

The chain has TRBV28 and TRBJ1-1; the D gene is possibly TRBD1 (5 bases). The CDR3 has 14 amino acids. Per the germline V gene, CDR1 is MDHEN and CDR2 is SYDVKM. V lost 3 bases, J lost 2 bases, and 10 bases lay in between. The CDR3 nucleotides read TGTGCCAGCAGTTTCCAGGACAAAAACACTGAAGCTTTCTTT. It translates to CASSFQDKNTEAFF.

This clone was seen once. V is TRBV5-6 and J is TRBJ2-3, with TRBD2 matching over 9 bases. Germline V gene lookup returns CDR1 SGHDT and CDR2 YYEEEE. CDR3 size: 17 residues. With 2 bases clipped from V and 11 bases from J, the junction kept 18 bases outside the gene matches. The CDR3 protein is CASSFGLAGLGEDGQYF. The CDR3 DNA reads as TGTGCCAGCAGCTTTGGGCTAGCGGGGCTTGGTGAAGATGGGCAGTATTTT.

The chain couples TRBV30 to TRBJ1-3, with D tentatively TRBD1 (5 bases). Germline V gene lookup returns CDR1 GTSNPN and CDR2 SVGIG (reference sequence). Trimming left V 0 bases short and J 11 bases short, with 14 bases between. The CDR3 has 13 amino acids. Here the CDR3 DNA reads TGTGCCTGGAGTGTACAGGTCGATAGTCCCATATATTTT. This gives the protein CAWSVQVDSPIYF. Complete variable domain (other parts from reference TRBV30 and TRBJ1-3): SQTIHQWPATLVQPVGSPLSLECTVEGTSNPNLYWYRQAAGRGLQLLFYSVGIGQISSEVPQNLSASRPQDRQFILSSKKLLLSDSGFYLCAWSVQVDSPIYFGEGSWLTVV.

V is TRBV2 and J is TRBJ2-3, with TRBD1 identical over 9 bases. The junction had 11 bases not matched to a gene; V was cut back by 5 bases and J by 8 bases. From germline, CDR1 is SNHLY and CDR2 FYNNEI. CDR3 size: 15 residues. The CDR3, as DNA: TGTGCCAGCAGTCTACAGGGGGCGACCTTTGTTACGCAGTATTTT. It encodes CASSLQGATFVTQYF.

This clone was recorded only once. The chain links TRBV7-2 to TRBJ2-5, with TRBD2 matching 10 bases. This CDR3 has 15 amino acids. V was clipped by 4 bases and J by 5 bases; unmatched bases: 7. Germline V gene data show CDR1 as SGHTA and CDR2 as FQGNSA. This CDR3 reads CASSSSGGAWETQYF. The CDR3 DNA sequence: TGTGCCAGCAGCTCCAGCGGGGGGGCCTGGGAGACCCAGTACTTC.